This note documents a single TCR beta chain sequence. The data belong to a study of blood T cell repertoires in COVID-19. On the study more broadly: Material from acute and convalescent COVID-19 was sourced from the United States, Italy and Spain. Sources were T cells, B-cell-depleted T cells, or PBMCs; the material itself was cDNA or gDNA.

Germline V gene sequence: CDR1 MNHEY, CDR2 SVGEGT. Losses at the gene ends were 6 bases for V and 2 bases for J; bases not matched to a gene: 13. The CDR3 is 16 residues long. Authors' processing steps: For nucleated cells, counts were estimated from reference gene primer amplification. Measured with immunoSEQ multiplex PCR; TCRdb has only the in-frame clones, and not every one. V, J and clone size were drawn from that table, and D and trimming were deduced from the DNA. Here the sample spans tens of thousands of clones, around 90% being singletons. The source of this sequence is an elderly woman with acute or convalescent COVID-19. V usage is TRBV6-2 or TRBV6-3 and J usage is TRBJ2-7; 7 bases map to TRBD1. Sequencing was performed on peripheral blood. Written as DNA, the CDR3 is TGTGCCAGCAGCCCCGCAAGGGACAGTATAACCTACGAGCAGTACTTC. This gives the protein CASSPARDSITYEQYF.